This paragraph reports one T cell receptor (beta chain). Its antigen is as yet unknown. This CDR3 comprises 15 residues. Germline loops: CDR1 DFQATT, CDR2 SNEGSKA (reference sequence). Each UMI harboured a 6-nucleotide sample barcode and was appended via template switching. TCRdb re-called the 5' RACE reads and catalogs CDR3 proteins one per entry, DNA excluded. Its table lists 150,000 to 200,000 distinct CDR3 sequences. This record belongs to a study of monozygotic twins with inflammatory bowel disease. Study-wide results and caveats: Repertoire similarity did not differ between concordant and discordant twins, possibly owing to limited power. IBD patients had lower TCRbeta diversity (inverse Simpson) than healthy co-twins. Especially with disease activity, IBD patients shared fewer clonotypes with others than healthy twins did.

The sample comprised blood. This chain links TRBV20-1 with TRBJ2-1. The receptor was isolated from a human donor with ulcerative colitis or Crohn's disease, or a healthy co-twin of an affected twin (not recorded which). This chain's CDR3 is CSARDPATSYNEQFF.